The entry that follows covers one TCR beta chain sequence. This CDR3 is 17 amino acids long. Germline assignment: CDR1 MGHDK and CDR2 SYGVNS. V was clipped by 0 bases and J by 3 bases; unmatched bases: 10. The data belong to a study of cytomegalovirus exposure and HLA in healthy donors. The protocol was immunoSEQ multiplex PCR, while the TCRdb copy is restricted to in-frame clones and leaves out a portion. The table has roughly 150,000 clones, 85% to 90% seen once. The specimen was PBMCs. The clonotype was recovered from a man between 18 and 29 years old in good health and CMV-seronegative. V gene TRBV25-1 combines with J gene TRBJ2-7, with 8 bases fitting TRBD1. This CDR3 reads CASSEYRTGSIYYEQYF. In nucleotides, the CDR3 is TGTGCCAGCAGTGAATATAGGACAGGGTCCATATACTACGAGCAGTACTTC.